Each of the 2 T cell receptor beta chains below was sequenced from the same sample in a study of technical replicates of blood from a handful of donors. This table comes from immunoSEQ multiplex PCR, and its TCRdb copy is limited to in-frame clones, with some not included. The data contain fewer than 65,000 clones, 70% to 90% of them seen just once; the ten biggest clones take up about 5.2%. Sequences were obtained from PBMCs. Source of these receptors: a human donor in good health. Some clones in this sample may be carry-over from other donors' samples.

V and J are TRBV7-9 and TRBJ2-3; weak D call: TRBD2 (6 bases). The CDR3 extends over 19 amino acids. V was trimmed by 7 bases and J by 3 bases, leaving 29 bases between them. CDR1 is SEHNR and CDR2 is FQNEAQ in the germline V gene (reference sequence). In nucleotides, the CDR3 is TGTGCCAGCAAGAAGAGGGAGGCACGACTTAGGATTGGTACAGATACGCAGTATTTT. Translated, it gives CASKKREARLRIGTDTQYF.

The CDR3 spells CASSPMTGINQPQHF. In nucleotides, the CDR3 is TGTGCCAGCAGCCCTATGACAGGGATAAATCAGCCCCAGCATTTT. The chain links TRBV6-1 to TRBJ1-5; 7 bases are shared with TRBD1. The CDR3 covers 15 residues. CDR1 is MNHNS, CDR2 SASEGT, per germline. V was pared by 6 bases and J by 4 bases, with 9 bases of the junction left unmatched.